This TCR beta chain was recovered during a study of T cell responses to AZD1222 COVID-19 vaccine. Assay used: immunoSEQ multiplex PCR; TCRdb lists only in-frame clones, some missing. Among some 120,000 clones, 90% to 95% were seen once, and the ten largest hold 2.5% to 3.5%. This CDR3 contains 15 residues. V was clipped by 0 bases and J by 3 bases, with 10 bases between them. Per the germline V gene, CDR1 is SGDLS and CDR2 is YYNGEE. Source: peripheral blood, taken on day 0 of AZD1222 vaccination. The chain couples TRBV9 to TRBJ2-1; D possibly uses TRBD1 or TRBD2 (5 bases each). This TCR came from an adult in good health. CDR3 in DNA: TGTGCCAGCAGCGTAGGTGGGGGTTTCTACAATGAGCAGTTCTTC. Translation gives CASSVGGGFYNEQFF.